This T cell receptor (beta chain) was captured in a study of cytomegalovirus exposure and HLA in healthy donors. The PCR made use of 60 Vbeta and 13 Jbeta primers. The data were produced by immunoSEQ multiplex PCR, yet TCRdb's version contains in-frame clones alone and is incomplete. The table includes approximately 140,000 clones, around three quarters detected once. The V gene lost 4 bases and the J gene lost 4 bases, with 12 bases spanning the gap. CDR1 and CDR2 from the germline V gene are LNHDA and SQIVND (reference sequence). CDR3 length equals 14 residues. The J gene is TRBJ2-3, the V gene TRBV19, with D possibly TRBD2 on 6 matching bases. Material for sequencing was PBMCs. This receptor was obtained from a man in his forties or fifties in good health and CMV-seronegative. As DNA, the CDR3 is TGTGCCAGTAGTACGACTAGTATGTCAGATACGCAGTATTTT. This encodes CASSTTSMSDTQYF.